This is a list of T cell receptor beta chains from one sample in a study of T cells after yellow fever vaccination. TCRdb called the 5' RACE reads again in MiXCR, with one record for every CDR3 protein. The sample holds about 94,000 distinct CDR3 sequences; under 9% are singletons and the top ten take around 16%. Specimen: CD8+ T cells not binding an NS4B(214-222) dextramer, sorted from PBMCs, collected roughly 15 days after the first yellow fever vaccination. These receptors were taken from a man between 18 and 29 years old who received the YFV17D yellow fever vaccine. Each CDR3 is given with its conserved first and last residue. A D gene is named only where the DNA matches it firmly. Clone size appears in some rows only: once, few, many, or a class for an expanded clone.

j_call v_call cdr3_length d_call clone_size cdr3_aa cdr3_nt
TRBJ2-3 TRBV12-3/TRBV12-4 15 . many CASSPLGGGTDTQYF TGTGCCAGCAGTCCCTTAGGGGGGGGCACAGATACGCAGTATTTT
TRBJ1-6 TRBV11-1 16 . . CASSDGPSSYNSPLHF TGTGCCAGCAGCGACGGACCGAGCTCCTATAATTCACCCCTCCACTTT
TRBJ2-5 TRBV7-8 13 . few CASSFLTGETQYF TGTGCCAGCAGCTTCTTAACTGGAGAGACCCAGTACTTC
TRBJ1-2 TRBV6-2/TRBV6-3 15 TRBD1 few CASRSRDREENGYTF TGTGCCAGCAGAAGCCGGGACAGGGAGGAGAATGGCTACACCTTC
TRBJ2-2 TRBV20-1 11 . . CSAFYTGELFF TGCAGTGCTTTTTACACCGGGGAGCTGTTTTTT
TRBJ2-1 TRBV4-2 17 TRBD2 many CASSPRTSGGDFGEQFF TGTGCCAGCAGCCCGCGGACTAGCGGGGGGGACTTCGGTGAGCAGTTCTTC
TRBJ2-1 TRBV4-1 21 . few CASSQKTFRGAAEGLYNEQFF TGCGCCAGCAGCCAAAAGACTTTTCGGGGGGCCGCGGAGGGACTTTACAATGAGCAGTTCTTC
TRBJ2-3 TRBV20-1 17 TRBD2 . CCARGEVEAGGTDTQYF TGCTGTGCTAGGGGGGAAGTTGAAGCGGGGGGCACAGATACGCAGTATTTT
TRBJ2-7 TRBV19 13 . few CASSMAQGYEQYF TGTGCCAGTAGTATGGCCCAGGGCTACGAGCAGTACTTC
TRBJ2-2 TRBV12-3/TRBV12-4 16 . . CASSLIPGTGTGELFF TGTGCCAGCAGTTTAATCCCCGGGACTGGGACCGGGGAGCTGTTTTTT
TRBJ2-6 TRBV11-2 18 TRBD1 . CASSLSTGPSAGANVLTF TGTGCCAGCAGCCTTTCGACAGGGCCATCCGCTGGGGCCAACGTCCTGACTTTC
TRBJ2-4 TRBV11-2 21 TRBD2 . CASSFENIAGGPFVAKNIQYF TGTGCCAGCAGCTTCGAAAATATAGCGGGGGGACCTTTCGTAGCCAAAAACATTCAGTACTTC
TRBJ2-1 TRBV4-1 16 TRBD1 many CASSQAPGGVLNEQFF TGCGCCAGCAGCCAAGCCCCAGGGGGAGTGCTGAATGAGCAGTTCTTC
TRBJ1-1 TRBV4-1 15 . few CASSQEGGMNTEAFF TGCGCCAGCAGCCAAGAGGGCGGCATGAACACTGAAGCTTTCTTT
TRBJ2-1 TRBV6-5 14 . . CASAYSNRGDEQFF TGTGCCTCAGCTTACAGTAACCGGGGCGATGAGCAGTTCTTC
TRBJ2-3 TRBV6-2/TRBV6-3 17 TRBD1 . CASSYSWTGRPSDTQYF TGTGCCAGCAGTTACTCTTGGACAGGGCGGCCCTCCGATACGCAGTATTTT
TRBJ2-2 TRBV11-3 17 . few CASSLEGAGGQVGELFF TGTGCCAGCAGCTTAGAAGGCGCTGGGGGCCAAGTCGGGGAGCTGTTTTTT
TRBJ2-1 TRBV9 15 . few CASSPRLGWGNEQFF TGTGCCAGCAGCCCTCGGTTAGGGTGGGGCAATGAGCAGTTCTTC
TRBJ2-7 TRBV9 15 TRBD1 . CASSMYRDRSYEQYF TGTGCCAGCAGCATGTACCGGGACAGATCCTACGAGCAGTACTTC
TRBJ2-7 TRBV4-1 14 TRBD2 few CASSQTGGRYEQYF TGCGCCAGCAGTCAGACCGGCGGGAGATACGAGCAGTACTTC
TRBJ2-2 TRBV3-1 18 TRBD2 . CASSQETSGGPNTGELFF TGTGCCAGCAGCCAAGAGACTAGCGGGGGCCCAAACACCGGGGAGCTGTTTTTT
TRBJ2-1 TRBV19 14 . few CASSITGSHNEQFF TGTGCCAGTAGTATTACGGGCTCACACAATGAGCAGTTCTTC
TRBJ1-1 TRBV9 16 TRBD1 . CASSVGGTAKNTEAFF TGTGCCAGCAGCGTAGGCGGGACAGCGAAGAACACTGAAGCTTTCTTT
TRBJ1-5 TRBV5-5 16 . . CASSRGQLYSNQPQHF TGTGCCAGCAGCCGAGGACAGCTTTATAGCAATCAGCCCCAGCATTTT
TRBJ2-3 TRBV3-1 16 . few CASSQPDLDPTDTQYF TGTGCCAGCAGCCAACCGGACTTGGACCCCACAGATACGCAGTATTTT
TRBJ2-5 TRBV5-1 16 TRBD2 few CASRGLRGGGMETQYF TGCGCCAGCAGGGGCCTGCGCGGGGGGGGCATGGAGACCCAGTACTTC
TRBJ1-1 TRBV2 13 . . CASSEERTVEAFF TGTGCCAGCAGTGAAGAACGGACCGTCGAAGCTTTCTTT
TRBJ2-5 TRBV12-3/TRBV12-4 12 . many CASRFQGETQYF TGTGCCAGCAGGTTCCAGGGAGAGACCCAGTACTTC
TRBJ2-1 TRBV19 14 . . CASSIGGFPSPQFF TGTGCCAGTAGTATTGGGGGGTTTCCCAGCCCGCAGTTCTTC
TRBJ1-1 TRBV12-3/TRBV12-4 15 TRBD1 few CASSQLTGGNTEAFF TGTGCCAGCAGTCAACTGACAGGGGGGAACACTGAAGCTTTCTTT
TRBJ2-3 TRBV7-2 16 TRBD2 . CASSPLAGGITDTQYF TGTGCCAGCAGCCCCTTAGCGGGGGGGATCACAGATACGCAGTATTTT
TRBJ2-7 TRBV7-9 13 . . CASSPLGSYEQYF TGTGCCAGCAGCCCCCTCGGCTCCTACGAGCAGTACTTC
TRBJ1-4 TRBV6-5 16 . . CASSYQVRTDPEKLFF TGTGCCAGCAGTTACCAGGTCAGGACAGATCCTGAAAAACTGTTTTTT
TRBJ1-2 TRBV4-1 14 . . CASSGVGGGYGYTF TGCGCCAGCAGTGGCGTGGGAGGAGGCTATGGCTACACCTTC
TRBJ2-5 TRBV6-1 15 . many CASSEVQGGQETQYF TGTGCCAGCAGTGAAGTCCAGGGGGGCCAAGAGACCCAGTACTTC
TRBJ2-5 TRBV6-1 12 . few CASSTQEWTQYF TGTGCCAGCAGTACACAAGAGTGGACCCAGTACTTC
TRBJ1-1 TRBV30 13 . few CAWSVPGVDEAFF TGTGCCTGGAGTGTACCAGGGGTTGATGAAGCTTTCTTT
TRBJ2-1 TRBV12-3/TRBV12-4 14 . few CASTSWEGVNEQFF TGTGCCAGCACCTCCTGGGAGGGGGTCAATGAGCAGTTCTTC
TRBJ2-3 TRBV7-6 18 TRBD2 . CASSLGLAGGPDTDTQYF TGTGCCAGCAGTTTGGGACTAGCGGGGGGGCCGGACACAGATACGCAGTATTTT
TRBJ2-1 TRBV19 16 . . CASSIDRGGPYNEQFF TGTGCCAGTAGTATAGATCGAGGGGGGCCCTACAATGAGCAGTTCTTC
TRBJ2-1 TRBV13 13 . medium-sized CASSLQEDRKQFF TGTGCCAGCAGCCTCCAAGAAGACAGGAAGCAGTTCTTC
TRBJ1-5 TRBV24-1 14 . few CATSEPGTNQPQHF TGTGCCACCAGTGAGCCCGGGACCAATCAGCCCCAGCATTTT
TRBJ2-3 TRBV7-2 15 . . CASSLLDRRTDTQYF TGTGCCAGCAGCTTACTCGACAGGCGCACAGATACGCAGTATTTT
TRBJ2-2 TRBV7-8 16 . . CASSSRVGGIIGKLFF TGTGCCAGCAGCTCCCGAGTAGGGGGGATAATCGGGAAGCTGTTTTTT